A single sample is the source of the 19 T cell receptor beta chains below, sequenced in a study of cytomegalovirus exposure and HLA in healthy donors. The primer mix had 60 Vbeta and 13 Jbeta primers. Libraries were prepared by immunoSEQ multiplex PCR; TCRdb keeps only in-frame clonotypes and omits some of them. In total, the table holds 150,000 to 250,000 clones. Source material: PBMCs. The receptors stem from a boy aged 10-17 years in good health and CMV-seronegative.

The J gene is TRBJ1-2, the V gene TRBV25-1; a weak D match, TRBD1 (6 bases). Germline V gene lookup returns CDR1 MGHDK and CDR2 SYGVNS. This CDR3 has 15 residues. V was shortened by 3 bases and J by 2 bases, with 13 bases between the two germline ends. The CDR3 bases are TGTGCCAGCAGTGAGGCAGGGGCTCTGAACTATGGCTACACCTTC. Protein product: CASSEAGALNYGYTF.

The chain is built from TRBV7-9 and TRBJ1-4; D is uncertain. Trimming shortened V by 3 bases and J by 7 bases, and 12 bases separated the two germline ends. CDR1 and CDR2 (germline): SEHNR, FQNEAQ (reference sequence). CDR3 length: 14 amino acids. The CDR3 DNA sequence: TGTGCCAGCAGCTTCTGGCCAGGAGGTGAAAAACTGTTTTTT. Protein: CASSFWPGGEKLFF.

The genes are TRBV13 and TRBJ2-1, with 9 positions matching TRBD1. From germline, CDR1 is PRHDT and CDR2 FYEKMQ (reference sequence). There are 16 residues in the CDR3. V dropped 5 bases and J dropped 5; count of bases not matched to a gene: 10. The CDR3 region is CASSRPLGQGNNEQFF. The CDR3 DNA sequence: TGTGCCAGCAGCCGACCTTTGGGACAGGGTAACAATGAGCAGTTCTTC.

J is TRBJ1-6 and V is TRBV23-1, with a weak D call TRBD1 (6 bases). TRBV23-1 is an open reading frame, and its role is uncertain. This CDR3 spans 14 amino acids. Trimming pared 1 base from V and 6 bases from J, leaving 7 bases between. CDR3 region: CASSQLQGNSPLHF. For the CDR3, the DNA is TGCGCCAGCAGTCAATTACAGGGTAATTCACCCCTCCACTTT.

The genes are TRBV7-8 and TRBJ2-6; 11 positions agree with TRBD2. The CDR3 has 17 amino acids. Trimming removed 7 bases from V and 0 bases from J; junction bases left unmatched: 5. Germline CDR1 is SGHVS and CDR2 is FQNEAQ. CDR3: CASTSLAGASGANVLTF. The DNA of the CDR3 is TGTGCCAGCACCTCACTAGCGGGGGCCTCTGGGGCCAACGTCCTGACTTTC.

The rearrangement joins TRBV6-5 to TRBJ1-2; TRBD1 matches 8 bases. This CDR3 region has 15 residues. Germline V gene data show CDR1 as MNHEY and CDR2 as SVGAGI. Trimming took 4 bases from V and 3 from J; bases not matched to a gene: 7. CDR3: CASSSQTGADYGYTF. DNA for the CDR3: TGTGCCAGCAGTTCTCAGACAGGGGCGGACTATGGCTACACCTTC.

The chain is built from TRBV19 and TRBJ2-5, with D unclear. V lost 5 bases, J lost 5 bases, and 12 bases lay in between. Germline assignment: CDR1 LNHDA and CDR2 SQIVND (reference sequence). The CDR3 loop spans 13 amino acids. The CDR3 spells CASSLTPRETQYF. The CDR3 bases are TGTGCCAGTAGTTTGACGCCGCGGGAGACCCAGTACTTC.

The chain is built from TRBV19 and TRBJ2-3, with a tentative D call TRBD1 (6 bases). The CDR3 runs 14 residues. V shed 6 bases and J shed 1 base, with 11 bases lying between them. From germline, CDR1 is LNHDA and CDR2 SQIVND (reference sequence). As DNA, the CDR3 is TGTGCCAGTAGCCAACGACAGGGCACAGATACGCAGTATTTT. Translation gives CASSQRQGTDTQYF.

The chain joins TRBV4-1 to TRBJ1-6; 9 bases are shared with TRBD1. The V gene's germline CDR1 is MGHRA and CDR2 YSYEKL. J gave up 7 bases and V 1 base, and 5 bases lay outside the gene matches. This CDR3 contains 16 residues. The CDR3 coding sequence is TGCGCCAGCAGCCAAGGGACGGGACAGGGAAATTCACCCCTCCACTTT. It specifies CASSQGTGQGNSPLHF.

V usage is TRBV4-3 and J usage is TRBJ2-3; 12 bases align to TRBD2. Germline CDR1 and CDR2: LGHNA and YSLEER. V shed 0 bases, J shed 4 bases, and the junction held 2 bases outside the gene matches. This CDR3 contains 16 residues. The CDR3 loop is CASSQDLAGGPDTQYF. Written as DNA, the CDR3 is TGCGCCAGCAGCCAAGATCTAGCGGGGGGGCCAGATACGCAGTATTTT.

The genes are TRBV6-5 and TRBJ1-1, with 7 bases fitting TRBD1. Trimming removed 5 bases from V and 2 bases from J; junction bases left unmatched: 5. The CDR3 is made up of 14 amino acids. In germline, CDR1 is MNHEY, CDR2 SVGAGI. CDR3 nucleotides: TGTGCCAGCAGTAGGGGACAGAGTAACACTGAAGCTTTCTTT. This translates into CASSRGQSNTEAFF.

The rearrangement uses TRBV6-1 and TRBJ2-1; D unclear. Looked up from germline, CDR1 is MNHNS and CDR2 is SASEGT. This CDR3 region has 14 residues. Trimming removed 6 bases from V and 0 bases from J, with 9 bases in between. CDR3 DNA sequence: TGTGCCAGCAGCGCCGCTAGCTCCTACAATGAGCAGTTCTTC. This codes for CASSAASSYNEQFF.

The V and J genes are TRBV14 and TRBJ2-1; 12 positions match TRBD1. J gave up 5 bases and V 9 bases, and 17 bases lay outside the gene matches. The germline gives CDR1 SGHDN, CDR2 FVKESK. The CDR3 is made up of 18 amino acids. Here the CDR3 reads CASKGGTGGHHPNNEQFF. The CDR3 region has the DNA TGTGCCAGTAAAGGGGGGACAGGGGGCCACCACCCCAACAATGAGCAGTTCTTC.

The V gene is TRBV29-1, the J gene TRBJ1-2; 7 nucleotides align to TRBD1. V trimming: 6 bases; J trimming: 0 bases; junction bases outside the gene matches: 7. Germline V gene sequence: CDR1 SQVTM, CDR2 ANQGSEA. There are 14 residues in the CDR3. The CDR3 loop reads CSVNTGDSNYGYTF. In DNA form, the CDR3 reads TGCAGCGTCAATACAGGGGATTCTAACTATGGCTACACCTTC.

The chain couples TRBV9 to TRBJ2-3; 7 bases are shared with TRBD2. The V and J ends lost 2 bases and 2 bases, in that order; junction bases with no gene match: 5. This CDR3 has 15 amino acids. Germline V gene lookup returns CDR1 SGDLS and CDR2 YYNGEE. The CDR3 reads CASSVSGVYTDTQYF. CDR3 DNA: TGTGCCAGCAGCGTGAGCGGGGTATACACAGATACGCAGTATTTT.

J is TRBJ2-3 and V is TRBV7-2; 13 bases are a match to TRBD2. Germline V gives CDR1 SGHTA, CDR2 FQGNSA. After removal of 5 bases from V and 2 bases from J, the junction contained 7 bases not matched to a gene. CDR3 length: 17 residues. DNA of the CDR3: TGTGCCAGCAGCCCACGGACTAGCGGGGGAGTCACAGATACGCAGTATTTT. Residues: CASSPRTSGGVTDTQYF. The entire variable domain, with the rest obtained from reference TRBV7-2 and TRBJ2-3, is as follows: GAGVSQSPSNKVTEKGKDVELRCDPISGHTALYWYRQSLGQGLEFLIYFQGNSAPDKSGLPSDRFSAERTGGSVSTLTIQRTQQEDSAVYLCASSPRTSGGVTDTQYFGPGTRLTVL.

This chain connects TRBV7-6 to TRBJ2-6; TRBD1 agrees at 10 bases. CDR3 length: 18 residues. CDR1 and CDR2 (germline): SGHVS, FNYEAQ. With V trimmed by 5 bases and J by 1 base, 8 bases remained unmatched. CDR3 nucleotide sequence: TGTGCCAGCAGCCACAGGGGGACAGGGGAATCTGGGGCCAACGTCCTGACTTTC. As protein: CASSHRGTGESGANVLTF.

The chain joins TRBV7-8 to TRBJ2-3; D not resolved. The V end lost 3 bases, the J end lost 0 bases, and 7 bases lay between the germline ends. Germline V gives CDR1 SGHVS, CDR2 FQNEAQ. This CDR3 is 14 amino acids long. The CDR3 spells CASSFTPSTDTQYF. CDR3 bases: TGTGCCAGCAGCTTCACTCCTAGCACAGATACGCAGTATTTT. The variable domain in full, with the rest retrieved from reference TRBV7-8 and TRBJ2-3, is GAGVSQSPRYKVAKRGQDVALRCDPISGHVSLFWYQQALGQGPEFLTYFQNEAQLDKSGLPSDRFFAERPEGSVSTLKIQRTQQEDSAVYLCASSFTPSTDTQYFGPGTRLTVL.

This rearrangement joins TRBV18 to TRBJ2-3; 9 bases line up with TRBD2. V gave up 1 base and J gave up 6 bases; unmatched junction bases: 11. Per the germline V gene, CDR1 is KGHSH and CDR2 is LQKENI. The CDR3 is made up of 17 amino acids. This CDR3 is CASSPLGLASRGDTQYF. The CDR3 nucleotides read TGTGCCAGCTCACCACTGGGACTAGCTTCACGCGGGGATACGCAGTATTTT.